This T cell receptor (beta chain) was captured by sequencing in a study of response to subunit inactivated influenza vaccine. The table lists this clonotype with a few counts. TCRdb redid the calling of the RT-PCR reads with MiXCR, one entry per CDR3 protein. The sample gives roughly 190,000 distinct CDR3 sequences, about 12% of which show up once; 25% to 30% is in the top ten. The same sample was also used in a study of T cells expressing NK-cell markers. As that study records: Template switching by 5'RACE with UMIs generated the TCR beta cDNA. All TCR beta repertoires analysed originated from sorted CD3+CD56+NKG2C+, CD3+CD56+NKG2C- and CD3+CD56-NKG2C+ T cells. Within the sequenced cohort of eight donors, seven exhibited HCMV seropositivity and one was seronegative. The share of CD8+ T cells held by dominant NKG2C+ clonotypes was about 1.0-8% in about six donors.

The material sequenced was CD8+ T cells sorted from PBMCs, taken 11 to 12 days after vaccination. This clonotype originated in a man in his fifties who received an inactivated influenza vaccine.

CDR3 sequence: CASSPPTTETQYF. The CDR3 DNA sequence: TGTGCCAGCAGCCCTCCCACGACGGAGACCCAGTACTTC. The chain uses TRBV7-9 and TRBJ2-5; no reliable D call. The germline V and J ends were trimmed by 5 bases and 5 bases, with 12 bases remaining between them. Germline CDR1 reads SEHNR; CDR2 reads FQNEAQ (reference sequence). This CDR3 has 13 residues.